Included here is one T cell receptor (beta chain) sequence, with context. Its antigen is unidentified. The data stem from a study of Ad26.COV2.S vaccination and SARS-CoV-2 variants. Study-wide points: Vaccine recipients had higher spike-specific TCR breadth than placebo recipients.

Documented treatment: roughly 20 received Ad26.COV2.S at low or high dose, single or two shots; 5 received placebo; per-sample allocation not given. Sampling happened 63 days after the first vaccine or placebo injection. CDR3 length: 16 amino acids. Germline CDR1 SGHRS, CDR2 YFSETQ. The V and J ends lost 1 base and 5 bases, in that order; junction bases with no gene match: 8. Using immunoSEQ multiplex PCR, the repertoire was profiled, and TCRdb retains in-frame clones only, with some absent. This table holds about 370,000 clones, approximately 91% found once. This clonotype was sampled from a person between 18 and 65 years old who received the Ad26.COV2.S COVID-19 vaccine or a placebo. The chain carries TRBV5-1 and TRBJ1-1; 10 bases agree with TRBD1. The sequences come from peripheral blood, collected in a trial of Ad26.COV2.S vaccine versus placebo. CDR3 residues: CASSLRQGAEGTEAFF. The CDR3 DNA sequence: TGCGCCAGCAGCTTGAGACAGGGGGCGGAGGGAACTGAAGCTTTCTTT.